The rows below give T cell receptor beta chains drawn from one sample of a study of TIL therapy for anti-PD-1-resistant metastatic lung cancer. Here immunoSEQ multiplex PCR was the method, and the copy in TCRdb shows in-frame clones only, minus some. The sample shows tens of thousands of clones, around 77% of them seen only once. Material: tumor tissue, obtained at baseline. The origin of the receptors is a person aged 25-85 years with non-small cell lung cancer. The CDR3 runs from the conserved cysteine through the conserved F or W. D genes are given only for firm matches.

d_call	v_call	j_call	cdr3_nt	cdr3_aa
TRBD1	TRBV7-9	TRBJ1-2	TGTGCCAGCAGCTCCGACAGGGGCAGGCGCTACACCTTC	CASSSDRGRRYTF
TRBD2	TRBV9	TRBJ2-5	TGTGCCAGCAGCGTAGATCCGGGACTAGCGGGGGAAGAGACCCAGTACTTC	CASSVDPGLAGEETQYF
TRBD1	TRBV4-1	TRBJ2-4	TGCGCCAGCAGCCAGACAGGGGTCATGGGCAAAAACATTCAGTACTTC	CASSQTGVMGKNIQYF
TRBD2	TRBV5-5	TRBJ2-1	TGTGCCAGCAGCCACCGGACTAGCGGGGGCCCCTTCCCTTATGAGCAGTTCTTC	CASSHRTSGGPFPYEQFF
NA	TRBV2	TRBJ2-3	TGTGCCAGCTCCGGGGCCGGGGAAGATACGCAGTATTTT	CASSGAGEDTQYF
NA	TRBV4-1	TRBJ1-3	TGCGCCAGCAGCCAAGAAGAGGTTTTCTCTGGAAACACCATATATTTT	CASSQEEVFSGNTIYF
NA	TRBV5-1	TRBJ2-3	TGCGCCAGCAGCTTCACAGATACGCAGTATTTT	CASSFTDTQYF
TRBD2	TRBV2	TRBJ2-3	TGTGCCAGCAGCGAGGGACTAGCGGTCACAGATACGCAGTATTTT	CASSEGLAVTDTQYF
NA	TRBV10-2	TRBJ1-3	TGCGCCAGCAGGCAGGGGCATCGTGGAAACACCATATATTTT	CASRQGHRGNTIYF
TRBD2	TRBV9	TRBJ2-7	TGTGCCAGCAGCATGGGACTAGCGGCATCCGAGCAGTACTTC	CASSMGLAASEQYF
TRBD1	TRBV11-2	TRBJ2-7	TGTGCCAGCACCCCGGACAGGGGCTACGAGCAGTACTTC	CASTPDRGYEQYF
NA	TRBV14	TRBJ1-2	TGTGCCAGCAGTCAACTATACGGGACACCTGACTATGGCTACACCTTC	CASSQLYGTPDYGYTF